The present T cell receptor (beta chain) was sequenced within a study of T cell repertoires in cytomegalovirus infection. In regard to this clonotype: Antigen specificity is unknown.

TCRdb reanalysed the reads using MiXCR and keeps one entry per CDR3 protein. In the table there are 110,000 or so distinct CDR3 sequences, about 30% of which are singletons. This TCR was sampled from a human donor in good health (CMV status not recorded). Some clones in this sample may be carry-over from other donors' samples. The source material was CD8+ T cells from cultured PBMCs, sampled from culture after CMV antigen stimulation.

CDR3 DNA: TGTGCCAGCAGCTTAGGAGCGGGGCCCACAGATACGCAGTATTTT. Protein sequence: CASSLGAGPTDTQYF. This rearrangement joins TRBV7-6 to TRBJ2-3; 7 nucleotides match TRBD2. Germline V lookup: CDR1 SGHVS, CDR2 FNYEAQ. CDR3 length equals 15 residues. Trimming removed 1 base from V and 2 bases from J; junction bases left unmatched: 3.